The sequence of this T cell receptor (beta chain) was determined in a study of blood T cell repertoires in COVID-19. Study context: Sources were T cells, B-cell-depleted T cells, or PBMCs; the material itself was cDNA or gDNA.

This CDR3 comprises 12 residues. The germline V and J ends were trimmed by 3 bases and 4 bases, with 9 bases remaining between them. CDR1 is DFQATT, CDR2 SNEGSKA, per germline (reference sequence). The table came from immunoSEQ multiplex PCR; TCRdb's copy has only in-frame clones and leaves some out. The repertoire has 75,000 to 100,000 clones, 70% to 90% of them found once; the top ten carry about 4.5%. The TCR sequence derives from a man aged 70 or older with acute or convalescent COVID-19. Sequenced input: peripheral blood. V is TRBV20-1 and J is TRBJ1-1; a possible D gene is TRBD1 (5 bases). CDR3 bases: TGCAGTGCTAGTTGGGGCTCCACTGAAGCTTTCTTT. Protein: CSASWGSTEAFF.